This is a list of T cell receptor beta chains from one sample in a study of T cell repertoires in cytomegalovirus infection. In TCRdb, the reads were re-called with MiXCR into one record per CDR3 protein. The table has 300,000 or so distinct CDR3 sequences, approximately 8.9% seen once. The specimen was PBMCs. All receptors derive from a human donor in good health (CMV status not recorded). Some clones in this sample may be carry-over from other donors' samples. The CDR3 runs from the conserved cysteine through the conserved F or W. A D gene is named only where the DNA matches it firmly. Where a row states a size, it is once, few, many or the class of an expanded clone; other rows omit it.

D,size,V,J,DNA,CDR3
TRBD2,many,TRBV28,TRBJ2-2,TGTGCCTCCCTGGGGGGGGGGTCCACCGGGGAGCTGTTTTTT,CASLGGGSTGELFF
.,many,TRBV28,TRBJ2-2,TGTGCCAGCAGTTCTCTCCCACGCAGAGGTATCGGCACCGGGGAGCTGTTTTTT,CASSSLPRRGIGTGELFF
TRBD1,few,TRBV28,TRBJ2-3,TGTGCCACAAACCGGGACAGCAGATTCACAGATACGCAGTATTTT,CATNRDSRFTDTQYF
.,few,TRBV25-1,TRBJ1-1,TGTGCCAGCAGTGAAATGGGGACACCGAACACTGAAGCTTTCTTT,CASSEMGTPNTEAFF
TRBD2,.,TRBV20-1,TRBJ2-5,TGCAGTGCACCCAGGAGCGGGGGTGTGACCCAGTACTTC,CSAPRSGGVTQYF
.,.,TRBV4-1,TRBJ1-2,TGCGCCAGCAGCCGGGAGACTTCTAACTATGGCTACACCTTC,CASSRETSNYGYTF
TRBD1,many,TRBV7-9,TRBJ2-1,TGTGCCAGCAGCTTCGGACAGGGGGCCGGTGAGCAGTTCTTC,CASSFGQGAGEQFF
.,many,TRBV19,TRBJ2-1,TGTGCCAGTAGTATAGTTAGCGCCGGGGGCGGTGAGCAGTTCTTC,CASSIVSAGGGEQFF
.,many,TRBV7-2,TRBJ2-1,TGTGCCAGCAGCTTAACGTGGAATGAGCAGTTCTTC,CASSLTWNEQFF
.,many,TRBV29-1,TRBJ2-3,TGCAGCGTTTGGTCAGATACGCAGTATTTT,CSVWSDTQYF
TRBD1,many,TRBV20-1,TRBJ2-5,TGCAGTGCTAAGGTTGGACAGGGGTATACGGAGACCCAGTACTTC,CSAKVGQGYTETQYF
.,.,TRBV20-1,TRBJ1-5,TGCAGTGCTAGGGCCGGTGCCGCCGAACGGCCCCAGCATTTT,CSARAGAAERPQHF
.,.,TRBV20-1,TRBJ1-2,TGCAGTGCTAGAAGTACGACAGGAGTCGTCTATGGCTACACCTTC,CSARSTTGVVYGYTF
TRBD2,many,TRBV29-1,TRBJ2-1,TGCAGCGTTGGGGGACTAGCATATGAGCAGTTCTTC,CSVGGLAYEQFF
TRBD2,.,TRBV9,TRBJ2-7,TGTGCCAGCAGCCCCGGTCTAGCGGGGGTTTCCTACGAGCAGTACTTC,CASSPGLAGVSYEQYF
.,many,TRBV6-6,TRBJ1-2,TGTGCCAGCAGTTACTCTTTCCACAGGGCCGTAGCCGGCTACACCTTC,CASSYSFHRAVAGYTF
TRBD1,many,TRBV28,TRBJ1-2,TGTGCCAGCACCCCAGGAGGGGGCGAGAGCTACACCTTC,CASTPGGGESYTF
.,.,TRBV7-2,TRBJ1-2,TGTGCCAGCAGCCTAGACGTGCCGGGCTACACCTTC,CASSLDVPGYTF
.,many,TRBV5-1,TRBJ2-1,TGCGCCAGCAGCTTCGAGGGTAAAGCCTACAATGAGCAGTTCTTC,CASSFEGKAYNEQFF
.,many,TRBV19,TRBJ1-1,TGTGCCAGTAGTATAGCCCGGGCCACTGAAGCTTTCTTT,CASSIARATEAFF
.,few,TRBV13,TRBJ1-1,TGTGCCAGCAGCTCCGGGACGTTAGAAGCTTTCTTT,CASSSGTLEAFF
.,many,TRBV11-2,TRBJ1-2,TGTGCCAGCAGCCCCCCGGACAGTCTCTCCTATGGCTACACCTTC,CASSPPDSLSYGYTF
.,.,TRBV3-1,TRBJ2-7,TGTGCCAGCAGCCAAGAAGGTTCCAGGGAGTACTTC,CASSQEGSREYF
.,many,TRBV20-1,TRBJ2-7,TGCAGTGCTAGACAGGGAATGGCCGAGCAGTACTTC,CSARQGMAEQYF
.,many,TRBV6-6,TRBJ1-1,TGTGCCAGCACCAACCGACGAGGGGGGGCTACTGAAGCTTTCTTT,CASTNRRGGATEAFF
.,many,TRBV6-2/TRBV6-3,TRBJ1-1,TGTGCCAGCAGTTACTCCCGGGCCACTGAAGCTTTCTTT,CASSYSRATEAFF
TRBD2,few,TRBV11-2,TRBJ2-3,TGTGCCAGCAGCCCAGGGACTAGCGGGGGGGCTAGTGCAGATACGCAGTATTTT,CASSPGTSGGASADTQYF
.,many,TRBV6-5,TRBJ1-4,TGTGCCAGCAGTTACGGCAGAGGCGATGAAAAACTGTTTTTT,CASSYGRGDEKLFF
TRBD1,many,TRBV14,TRBJ1-2,TGTGCCCGCTACCAAGAGAAGGGTTGGGACAGGGACTATGGCTACACCTTC,CARYQEKGWDRDYGYTF
.,many,TRBV18,TRBJ2-2,TGTGCCAGCTCACCACCAAGCAACTCCGGGGAGCTGTTTTTT,CASSPPSNSGELFF
TRBD1,many,TRBV20-1,TRBJ1-1,TGCAGTGCTAGAGATCCGATCGGACAGGGGGTTGGAGACACTGAAGCTTTCTTT,CSARDPIGQGVGDTEAFF
.,many,TRBV4-1,TRBJ2-1,TGCGCCAGCAGCCAAGAAAAGGGAATGAGGAGTAATAATGAGCAGTTCTTC,CASSQEKGMRSNNEQFF
.,few,TRBV5-5,TRBJ1-4,TGTGCCAGCAGCTTGGAACAGGGAGATGAAAAACTGTTTTTT,CASSLEQGDEKLFF
.,many,TRBV5-1,TRBJ2-1,TGCGCCAGCAGCAACGGCCAAACTGGCAATGAGCAGTTCTTC,CASSNGQTGNEQFF
TRBD1,many,TRBV7-9,TRBJ1-1,TGTGCCAGCAGCTCGGCGGGACAGGGGATCACTGAAGCTTTCTTT,CASSSAGQGITEAFF
.,.,TRBV20-1,TRBJ1-4,TGCAGTGCGCCAATCAGCACAACTAATGAAAAACTGTTTTTT,CSAPISTTNEKLFF
.,.,TRBV29-1,TRBJ2-3,TGCAGCGTGAAAAGGCTTAGCACAGATACGCAGTATTTT,CSVKRLSTDTQYF
.,many,TRBV6-6,TRBJ1-2,TGTGCCAGCACCCCAAGGGGGAAGCACGGTGGCTACACCTTC,CASTPRGKHGGYTF
.,few,TRBV7-8,TRBJ2-2,TGTGCCAGCAGCCCCCTGGGGTTGGGGAACACCGGGGAGCTGTTTTTT,CASSPLGLGNTGELFF
.,many,TRBV28,TRBJ2-1,TGTGCCAGCAGTGGCGACAGGTCTAGTGAGCAGTTCTTC,CASSGDRSSEQFF
TRBD1,many,TRBV7-8,TRBJ2-2,TGTGCCAGCAGCCTTGGACAGGGGAGGGTCGCCGGGGAGCTGTTTTTT,CASSLGQGRVAGELFF
TRBD1,many,TRBV28,TRBJ2-7,TGTGCCAGCAGCCCGGGACAGGTCTACGAGCAGTACTTC,CASSPGQVYEQYF
.,few,TRBV5-6,TRBJ1-5,TGTGCCAGCAGCTTGGGACGGGGTGCGGGAAGCAATCAGCCCCAGCATTTT,CASSLGRGAGSNQPQHF
TRBD2,many,TRBV11-3,TRBJ2-1,TGTGCCAGCAGCCCGTTGGGGAGCCCTAGCGGGGTTAATGAGCAGTTCTTC,CASSPLGSPSGVNEQFF